One sample yielded the 26 T cell receptor beta chains listed below, sequenced in a study of control samples from healthy donors and cancer patients. Only in-frame clones appear in the TCRdb table, and some are missing; sequencing was by immunoSEQ multiplex PCR. This sample has 150,000 to 200,000 clones; roughly 91% occur once, and the top ten carry about 1.6%. Sample: blood. The receptors here all came from a woman aged 25 to 45 in good health.

The chain joins TRBV6-4 to TRBJ2-3; D is unresolved. CDR1 MRHNA and CDR2 SNTAGT come from the germline V gene. V lost 3 bases and J 0 bases, leaving 4 bases between the germline ends. The CDR3 spans 13 residues. The CDR3 here is CASSERSTDTQYF. In DNA form, the CDR3 reads TGTGCCAGCAGTGAGCGGAGCACAGATACGCAGTATTTT.

V usage is TRBV18 and J usage is TRBJ1-5, with D maybe TRBD1 (5 bases). CDR3 length equals 13 residues. Trimming left V 5 bases short and J 4 bases short, with 9 bases between. From germline, CDR1 is KGHSH and CDR2 LQKENI. The chain's CDR3 is CASSRGVNQPQHF. The CDR3 DNA reads as TGTGCCAGCTCAAGGGGAGTTAATCAGCCCCAGCATTTT.

The chain is built from TRBV11-3 and TRBJ2-7; no reliable D call. The germline gives CDR1 SGHNT, CDR2 YENEEA. Trimming pared 3 bases from V and 3 bases from J, leaving 9 bases between. This CDR3 region has 13 residues. The CDR3 reads CASSFIPNYEQYF. As DNA, the CDR3 is TGTGCCAGCAGCTTTATTCCAAACTACGAGCAGTACTTC.

This clone was detected only once. The chain has TRBV13 and TRBJ1-1; 8 nucleotides line up with TRBD1. Germline-derived CDR1 and CDR2 are PRHDT and FYEKMQ (reference sequence). The CDR3 spans 13 residues. Unmatched junction bases numbered 3, after V lost 7 bases and J lost 2 bases. The CDR3, as DNA: TGTGCCAGCACCGGACAGGGAAACACTGAAGCTTTCTTT. Translated: CASTGQGNTEAFF.

CDR3 protein: CASSLGDQPQHF. The CDR3 nucleotides read TGTGCCAGCAGCTTGGGGGATCAGCCCCAGCATTTT. J is TRBJ1-5 and V is TRBV7-3; possibly TRBD1 for D (5 bases). The germline gives CDR1 SGHTA, CDR2 FQGTGA. The CDR3 consists of 12 residues. Trimming removed 3 bases from V and 5 bases from J, with 5 bases in between.

This chain uses TRBV18 with TRBJ1-5, with 9 bases identical to TRBD1. Per germline, CDR1 KGHSH and CDR2 LQKENI. The V segment lost 4 bases and the J segment 3 bases; nucleotides outside the gene matches: 4. This CDR3 is built from 15 residues. The CDR3 here is CASSLRTGDNQPQHF. The CDR3 nucleotides read TGTGCCAGCTCACTCCGGACAGGGGACAATCAGCCCCAGCATTTT.

This clone came up a few times. The chain carries TRBV6-4 and TRBJ2-3; 14 nucleotides line up with TRBD2. The CDR3 is made up of 16 amino acids. Losses at the gene ends were 2 bases for V and 4 bases for J; bases not matched to a gene: 2. Germline assignment: CDR1 MRHNA and CDR2 SNTAGT. The CDR3 nucleotides are TGTGCCAGCAGTGACGAGGGACTAGCGGGAGCAGATACGCAGTATTTT. This codes for CASSDEGLAGADTQYF.

The rearrangement links TRBV18 to TRBJ2-5, with a weak D call TRBD2 (6 bases). This CDR3 spans 13 amino acids. V lost 2 bases to trimming and J lost 5 bases, with 9 bases between them. Germline assignment: CDR1 KGHSH and CDR2 LQKENI. The CDR3 loop is CASSPGGYETQYF. Written as DNA, the CDR3 is TGTGCCAGCTCACCAGGAGGGTACGAGACCCAGTACTTC.

The rearrangement links TRBV5-1 to TRBJ2-1; 8 bases map to TRBD2. This CDR3 has 14 amino acids. Germline V CDR1 and CDR2: SGHRS, YFSETQ. With 7 bases clipped from V and 2 bases from J, the junction kept 5 bases outside the gene matches. In DNA, the CDR3 is TGCGCCAGCTCTACTAGCGGAGCCTACAATGAGCAGTTCTTC. The encoded protein is CASSTSGAYNEQFF.

The J gene is TRBJ2-7, the V gene TRBV21-1; the table's D call of TRBD1 was not tested on the DNA. TRBV21-1 is listed as a pseudogene. This CDR3 is 11 amino acids long. Here the CDR3 reads CASSKGAEQYF. The CDR3 coding sequence is TGTGCCAGCAGCAAAGGGGCCGAGCAGTACTTC.

This clone came up once. The V and J genes are TRBV6-2 or TRBV6-3 and TRBJ1-5, with 8 bases aligning to TRBD1. The CDR3 covers 17 residues. CDR1 is MNHEY and CDR2 is SVGEGT in the germline V gene. The V and J ends lost 2 bases and 2 bases, in that order; junction bases with no gene match: 8. CDR3 in amino acids: CASSYGTGPRGNQPQHF. CDR3 sequence (DNA): TGTGCCAGCAGTTACGGGACAGGACCTAGGGGCAATCAGCCCCAGCATTTT.

V gene TRBV11-1 combines with J gene TRBJ2-1; tentatively, D is TRBD1 (5 bases). The CDR3 extends over 14 amino acids. Germline CDR1 reads SGHAT; CDR2 reads FQDESV (reference sequence). V was shortened by 4 bases and J by 2 bases, with 9 bases between the two germline ends. The CDR3 sequence: CASSYETAYNEQFF. The CDR3 DNA reads as TGTGCCAGCAGCTACGAGACAGCCTACAATGAGCAGTTCTTC.

The V gene is TRBV6-2 or TRBV6-3, the J gene TRBJ1-1, with D uncertain. Trimming removed 2 bases at V and 5 bases at J, with 12 bases between. This CDR3 region has 14 residues. From germline, CDR1 is MNHEY and CDR2 SVGEGT. CDR3 coding DNA: TGTGCCAGCAGTTACCGGCGGGGAGGAACTGAAGCTTTCTTT. It encodes CASSYRRGGTEAFF.

This rearrangement joins TRBV6-4 to TRBJ2-3, with TRBD2 as a possible D gene (5 bases). CDR3 length equals 16 residues. Trimming cost V 0 bases and J 1 base, with 11 bases left between them. In germline, CDR1 is MRHNA, CDR2 SNTAGT. CDR3 protein: CASSDSVDLGTDTQYF. CDR3 coding DNA: TGTGCCAGCAGTGACTCTGTGGACTTAGGCACAGATACGCAGTATTTT.

The chain recombines TRBV6-5 with TRBJ1-5; 8 bases line up with TRBD1. Trimming removed 5 bases from V and 3 bases from J; junction bases left unmatched: 3. The CDR3 sequence is 14 residues long. The germline V gene has CDR1 MNHEY and CDR2 SVGAGI. The CDR3 loop is CASSTDRVNQPQHF. The CDR3 DNA is TGTGCCAGCAGTACGGACAGGGTCAATCAGCCCCAGCATTTT.

V is TRBV7-8 and J is TRBJ1-1; a weak D match, TRBD1 (5 bases). The CDR3 has 15 amino acids. Trimming removed 0 bases from V and 1 base from J, with 9 bases in between. Germline V CDR1 and CDR2: SGHVS, FQNEAQ. CDR3: CASSLAGPENTEAFF. CDR3 DNA sequence: TGTGCCAGCAGCTTAGCGGGGCCGGAGAACACTGAAGCTTTCTTT.

A single count supports this clone. The chain joins TRBV5-1 to TRBJ1-4; no firm D call. V was trimmed by 4 bases and J by 0 bases, leaving 10 bases between them. This CDR3 has 15 residues. CDR1 is SGHRS, CDR2 YFSETQ, per germline. The CDR3 sequence: CASSHDGTTNEKLFF. CDR3 DNA sequence: TGCGCCAGCAGCCACGACGGGACAACTAATGAAAAACTGTTTTTT.

This clone has only one observation. The V and J genes are TRBV2 and TRBJ1-1; 8 bases map to TRBD1. The V segment lost 6 bases and the J segment 3 bases; nucleotides outside the gene matches: 3. Germline V gene data show CDR1 as SNHLY and CDR2 as FYNNEI. The CDR3 totals 13 residues. The CDR3 DNA is TGTGCCAGCAGGGACAGGGTACACACTGAAGCTTTCTTT. This translates into CASRDRVHTEAFF.

This chain joins TRBV23-1 and TRBJ2-2; 9 bases line up with TRBD1. TRBV23-1 is marked as an open reading frame, function uncertain. V trimming: 3 bases; J trimming: 4 bases; junction bases outside the gene matches: 12. This CDR3 is 18 amino acids long. The CDR3 sequence is CASSHHTPGQGVTGELFF. The DNA of the CDR3 is TGCGCCAGCAGTCACCACACGCCGGGACAGGGAGTCACCGGGGAGCTGTTTTTT.

This clone was found once. The chain joins TRBV4-2 to TRBJ1-1, with a weak D call TRBD1 (6 bases). The CDR3 contains 14 residues. Germline CDR1 LGHNA, CDR2 YNFKEQ. The ends were cut back, 3 bases at V and 5 bases at J, with 13 bases in the middle. This CDR3 is CASSQGAAETEAFF. The DNA of the CDR3 is TGTGCCAGCAGCCAGGGGGCGGCGGAGACTGAAGCTTTCTTT.

The chain uses TRBV7-6 and TRBJ2-1, with 10 bases that match TRBD2. Germline assignment: CDR1 SGHVS and CDR2 FNYEAQ. The ends lost 5 bases at V and 0 bases at J; junction bases unmatched: 7. This CDR3 is built from 17 residues. The CDR3 DNA reads TGTGCCAGCAGCATGACTAGCGGGCCTAGCTCCTACAATGAGCAGTTCTTC. Its protein is CASSMTSGPSSYNEQFF.

Note on this clone: Distinct nucleotide sequences in the sample also encode this CDR3. DNA for the CDR3: TGTGCCAGCAGTGACTCGTCTAACACTGAAGCTTTCTTT. Translating it yields CASSDSSNTEAFF. J is TRBJ1-1 and V is TRBV6-4, with D unclear. This CDR3 is built from 13 residues. Trimming shortened V by 0 bases and J by 2 bases, and 4 bases separated the two germline ends. Germline CDR1 reads MRHNA; CDR2 reads SNTAGT.

This clone has a handful of counts. The chain recombines TRBV5-1 with TRBJ1-5; TRBD1 matches at 9 bases. Germline loops: CDR1 SGHRS, CDR2 YFSETQ. The V and J ends lost 6 bases and 3 bases, in that order; junction bases with no gene match: 7. CDR3 size: 15 residues. For the CDR3, the DNA is TGCGCCAGCATCGGGACAGGGATGATCAATCAGCCCCAGCATTTT. Encoded protein: CASIGTGMINQPQHF.

The gene calls are TRBV4-2 and TRBJ2-1; no clear D. The V end lost 1 base, the J end lost 3 bases, and 13 bases lay between the germline ends. The CDR3 is 16 amino acids. Per the germline V gene, CDR1 is LGHNA and CDR2 is YNFKEQ. This chain's CDR3 is CASSQADGVDYNEQFF. Here the CDR3 DNA reads TGTGCCAGCAGCCAAGCTGACGGAGTAGACTACAATGAGCAGTTCTTC.

The chain is built from TRBV9 and TRBJ2-3, with TRBD2 matching over 10 bases. V lost 0 bases, J lost 5 bases, and 3 bases stayed unmatched. The CDR3 loop spans 15 amino acids. The germline gives CDR1 SGDLS, CDR2 YYNGEE. CDR3 residues: CASSVEASGGDTQYF. In DNA form, the CDR3 reads TGTGCCAGCAGCGTAGAGGCTAGCGGGGGAGATACGCAGTATTTT.

The chain employs TRBV15 and TRBJ1-3; 7 positions agree with TRBD1. This CDR3 region has 15 residues. Germline V lookup: CDR1 LNHNV, CDR2 YYDKDF (reference sequence). After removal of 9 bases from V and 0 bases from J, the junction contained 8 bases not matched to a gene. CDR3 nucleotides: TGTGCCACAACCGCGGGACAGAGCTCTGGAAACACCATATATTTT. Amino acids: CATTAGQSSGNTIYF.